This is a list of T cell receptor beta chains from one sample in a study of blood T cell repertoires in COVID-19. TCRdb keeps only in-frame clones here, not all; method: immunoSEQ multiplex PCR. The sample gives some 220,000 clones, 75% to 85% of which show up once; about 13% is in the top ten. Sequencing input: peripheral blood. The receptors were gathered from a human donor in a cohort sampled during active COVID-19. Both conserved end residues are part of each CDR3. Each record gives: clone size, V gene, J gene, D gene, CDR3 protein, CDR3 DNA. A D gene is named only where the DNA matches it firmly. A row's size may be missing; if present it is once, few, many or a size class.

>NA|TRBV7-2|TRBJ1-2|TRBD1
CASSLGTGRGYTF
TGTGCCAGCAGCTTAGGGACAGGGCGCGGCTACACCTTC
>once|TRBV9|TRBJ1-5|TRBD1
CASSVGAGGQPQHF
TGTGCCAGCAGCGTAGGGGCAGGGGGACAGCCCCAGCATTTT
>NA|TRBV10-1|TRBJ2-5|TRBD2
CASRLAGGPETQYF
TGCGCCAGCAGATTAGCGGGAGGGCCAGAGACCCAGTACTTC
>NA|TRBV3-1/TRBV3-2|TRBJ2-1|NA
CASSPPGWLAKGYNEQFF
TGTGCCAGCAGCCCCCCCGGGTGGCTAGCGAAAGGATACAATGAGCAGTTCTTC
>NA|TRBV6-6|TRBJ2-3|NA
CASSGLLTDTQYF
TGTGCCAGCAGTGGACTTCTCACAGATACGCAGTATTTT
>NA|TRBV2|TRBJ1-1|NA
CATASGVNTEAFF
TGTGCCACCGCGTCCGGGGTTAACACTGAAGCTTTCTTT
>NA|TRBV3-1/TRBV3-2|TRBJ2-3|TRBD2
CASSQDRGGFTDSTDTQYF
TGTGCCAGCAGCCAAGATCGGGGGGGATTCACAGACAGCACAGATACGCAGTATTTT
>once|TRBV19|TRBJ2-5|TRBD2
CASSIDPREGQETQYF
TGTGCCAGTAGTATAGATCCTAGGGAGGGACAAGAGACCCAGTACTTC
>NA|TRBV6-5|TRBJ2-2|TRBD2
CASMSLAGRTGELFF
TGTGCCAGCATGTCACTAGCGGGGAGGACCGGGGAGCTGTTTTTT
>NA|TRBV18|TRBJ1-5|NA
CASSANSANQPQHF
TGTGCCAGCTCAGCTAACTCCGCCAATCAGCCCCAGCATTTT
>NA|TRBV23-1|TRBJ1-5|NA
CASSQSQQGISQPQHF
TGCGCCAGCAGTCAATCTCAACAGGGTATCAGTCAGCCCCAGCATTTT
>NA|TRBV14|TRBJ2-1|TRBD2
CASSPRRLAGGPYFYNEQFF
TGTGCCAGCAGCCCACGGAGACTAGCGGGAGGGCCTTACTTCTACAATGAGCAGTTCTTC
>NA|TRBV4-1|TRBJ2-5|NA
CASSQDSRQAETQYF
TGCGCCAGCAGCCAAGATTCGCGGCAAGCCGAGACCCAGTACTTC
>once|TRBV28|TRBJ2-5|NA
CASSEGGVQETQYF
TGTGCCAGCAGTGAAGGGGGGGTACAAGAGACCCAGTACTTC
>NA|TRBV7-9|TRBJ2-2|TRBD2
CASSLQGLAGVELFF
TGTGCCAGCAGCCTTCAAGGGCTAGCGGGAGTAGAGCTGTTTTTT
>NA|TRBV27|TRBJ2-3|NA
CASSLDWTSTDTQYF
TGTGCCAGCAGCCTCGACTGGACTAGCACAGATACGCAGTATTTT
>NA|TRBV19|TRBJ2-1|TRBD2
CASSGTSGGFYNEQFF
TGTGCCAGTAGTGGGACTAGCGGGGGATTCTACAATGAGCAGTTCTTC
>NA|TRBV6-1|TRBJ2-7|NA
CASSESWAGYEQYF
TGTGCCAGCAGTGAAAGTTGGGCCGGCTACGAGCAGTACTTC
>NA|TRBV3-1/TRBV3-2|TRBJ2-1|TRBD1
CASSQGQGASDEQFF
TGTGCCAGCAGCCAGGGACAGGGGGCATCGGATGAGCAGTTCTTC
>NA|TRBV7-6|TRBJ2-3|NA
CASSLALYIHPDTQYF
TGTGCCAGCAGCTTAGCATTGTACATACACCCAGATACGCAGTATTTT
>NA|TRBV4-2|TRBJ2-7|TRBD2
CASSESQLAESYEQYF
TGTGCCAGCAGCGAAAGTCAACTAGCGGAGTCCTACGAGCAGTACTTC
>NA|TRBV10-3|TRBJ2-7|NA
CAISESSEGGEQYF
TGTGCCATCAGTGAGTCTTCGGAGGGCGGCGAGCAGTACTTC